A single sample is the source of the 29 T cell receptor beta chains below, sequenced in a study of post-analysis software for immune sequencing data. Overall study findings and caveats: The five TRBV segments detected at higher frequency in patients than in controls included TRBV5-6, TRBV5-1 and TRBV20-1.

The antigens of these receptors remain unknown. Every TCR beta cDNA library bore unique molecular identifiers. TCRdb reprocessed the PCR reads via MiXCR and lists one record per CDR3 protein. Of hundreds of thousands of distinct CDR3 sequences listed, roughly 27% are singletons. Sequenced: blood. The source is a girl aged 5-17 years with multiple sclerosis.

This clonotype was picked up a small number of times. This CDR3 is CASSYRTGQMQFF. The CDR3 coding sequence is TGTGCCAGCAGTTACCGGACAGGGCAGATGCAGTTCTTC. The chain employs TRBV27 and TRBJ2-1; 8 bases align to TRBD1. The ends lost 4 bases at V and 12 bases at J; junction bases unmatched: 8. Per the germline V gene, CDR1 is MNHEY and CDR2 is SMNVEV (reference sequence). This CDR3 spans 13 amino acids.

This clonotype was observed a handful of times. The chain combines TRBV25-1 with TRBJ2-6; tentatively, D is TRBD2 (6 bases). The CDR3 covers 16 residues. Germline V gene data show CDR1 as MGHDK and CDR2 as SYGVNS. Trimming cost V 0 bases and J 3 bases, with 9 bases left between them. The CDR3 sequence: CASSEYGGSGANVLTF. The CDR3 DNA reads TGTGCCAGCAGTGAATATGGAGGGAGTGGGGCCAACGTCCTGACTTTC.

The sample holds a few counts of this clonotype. The V gene is TRBV4-1, the J gene TRBJ1-5; TRBD1 matches 9 bases. This CDR3 region has 17 residues. Germline V gene lookup returns CDR1 MGHRA and CDR2 YSYEKL. The V segment lost 2 bases and the J segment 3 bases; nucleotides outside the gene matches: 8. CDR3 protein: CASSQRTGAGNNQPQHF. The DNA for the CDR3 is TGCGCCAGCAGCCAACGGACAGGGGCGGGGAACAATCAGCCCCAGCATTTT.

This clonotype was seen more than once but under ten times. The chain employs TRBV7-2 and TRBJ2-2; D is perhaps TRBD2 (7 bases). Per the germline V gene, CDR1 is SGHTA and CDR2 is FQGNSA. There are 15 residues in the CDR3. V lost 7 bases and J 2 bases, leaving 14 bases between the germline ends. The CDR3 spells CASTPGGGNTGELFF. The CDR3 region has the DNA TGTGCCAGCACCCCTGGCGGGGGCAACACCGGGGAGCTGTTTTTT.

This clonotype turned up a few times. The chain carries TRBV12-3 or TRBV12-4 and TRBJ2-1; 7 nucleotides line up with TRBD2. J was trimmed by 2 bases and V by 5 bases; bases with no gene match: 9. The CDR3 length is 16 residues. For the CDR3, the DNA is TGTGCCAGCAGTCCTAGACGAGCGGGGACCTACAATGAGCAGTTCTTC. It encodes CASSPRRAGTYNEQFF.

V and J are TRBV7-9 and TRBJ2-6; 9 nucleotides align to TRBD2. Trimming at V came to 5 bases and at J to 4 bases, leaving 15 bases not matched to a gene. The CDR3 length is 19 residues. The germline V gene has CDR1 SEHNR and CDR2 FQNEAQ (reference sequence). DNA for the CDR3: TGTGCCAGCAGCGCGCCCGGCGGCGGGGGGGCGAAAGGGGCCAACGTCCTGACTTTC. Amino acid sequence: CASSAPGGGGAKGANVLTF.

The V and J genes are TRBV10-3 and TRBJ2-5; 7 positions match TRBD2. CDR1 is ENHRY, CDR2 SYGVKD, per germline. V was pared by 0 bases and J by 4 bases, with 2 bases of the junction left unmatched. This CDR3 region has 14 residues. The CDR3 loop is CAISESSGGETQYF. The CDR3 bases are TGTGCCATCAGTGAGTCGTCGGGGGGAGAGACCCAGTACTTC.

V is TRBV7-2 and J is TRBJ2-5, with a possible D match to TRBD1 (7 bases). Germline V lookup: CDR1 SGHTA, CDR2 FQGNSA. The V gene lost 7 bases and the J gene lost 3 bases, with 12 bases spanning the gap. The length of the CDR3 is 13 residues. The CDR3 bases are TGTGCCAGCAACTTCAGGGGGGAAGAGACCCAGTACTTC. Its protein product is CASNFRGEETQYF.

The DNA for the CDR3 is TGCGCCAGCAGCTTGGTTTTCGGAGACCAGTCCTACAATGAGCAGTTCTTC. Encoded protein: CASSLVFGDQSYNEQFF. The chain employs TRBV5-1 and TRBJ2-1; D is undetermined. V was pared by 0 bases and J by 1 base, with 14 bases between. The CDR3 spans 17 residues. The germline gives CDR1 SGHRS, CDR2 YFSETQ.

This clonotype showed up many times. The V gene is TRBV29-1, the J gene TRBJ2-1; TRBD2 agrees at 11 bases. The germline gives CDR1 SQVTM, CDR2 ANQGSEA. The V and J ends lost 7 bases and 2 bases, in that order; junction bases with no gene match: 10. The CDR3 consists of 16 residues. The CDR3 loop is CSAPVPTSGAYNEQFF. The DNA for the CDR3 is TGCAGCGCCCCCGTGCCGACTAGCGGGGCCTACAATGAGCAGTTCTTC.

This clonotype appeared many times. This rearrangement joins TRBV24-1 to TRBJ2-1; D is perhaps TRBD1 or TRBD2 (5 bases each). The length of the CDR3 is 16 residues. V was trimmed by 5 bases and J by 3 bases, leaving 16 bases between them. Per the germline V gene, CDR1 is KGHDR and CDR2 is SFDVKD. This CDR3 is CATSAPGGAVYNEQFF. The CDR3 DNA reads TGTGCCACCAGTGCCCCTGGGGGAGCCGTCTACAATGAGCAGTTCTTC.

J is TRBJ2-2 and V is TRBV13; a possible D gene is TRBD2 (5 bases). This CDR3 comprises 15 residues. In germline, CDR1 is PRHDT, CDR2 FYEKMQ (reference sequence). Trimming took off 2 bases at V and 6 bases at J, with 13 bases between the two ends. CDR3: CASSLSYGVAGELFF. CDR3 nucleotides: TGTGCCAGCAGCTTAAGTTACGGGGTGGCCGGGGAGCTGTTTTTT.

This clonotype was seen once. The rearrangement uses TRBV29-1 and TRBJ2-5, with D uncertain. The germline V and J ends were trimmed by 0 bases and 5 bases, with 13 bases remaining between them. The germline V gene encodes CDR1 SQVTM and CDR2 ANQGSEA. CDR3 size: 14 residues. The DNA of the CDR3 is TGCAGCGTTGAAGATCAACTGGGCCGGGAGACCCAGTACTTC. Amino acids: CSVEDQLGRETQYF.

This clonotype was seen only a few times. The rearrangement links TRBV7-2 to TRBJ2-3; D gene uncertain. Per germline, CDR1 SGHTA and CDR2 FQGNSA. With 9 bases removed from V and 0 bases from J, the gap between germline ends came to 10 bases. CDR3 size: 13 residues. As DNA, the CDR3 is TGTGCCAGTGGCCGCGATAGCACAGATACGCAGTATTTT. This sequence encodes CASGRDSTDTQYF.

Of note for this clonotype: This clone may be a read error of a much larger clone one base away. The V gene is TRBV29-1, the J gene TRBJ2-7; D ambiguous. V lost 5 bases to trimming and J lost 2 bases, with 16 bases between them. CDR1 and CDR2 (germline): SQVTM, ANQGSEA. The CDR3 runs 14 residues. CDR3 sequence: CSVKGSRTPYEQYF. The CDR3 bases are TGCAGCGTTAAAGGAAGTAGGACCCCCTACGAGCAGTACTTC.

The CDR3 is CASSPETTDTQYF. The CDR3 coding sequence is TGTGCCAGCAGCCCGGAGACCACAGATACGCAGTATTTT. V usage is TRBV5-5 and J usage is TRBJ2-3, with D hard to call. V was clipped by 4 bases and J by 2 bases, with 8 bases between them. The CDR3 runs 13 residues. Germline-derived CDR1 and CDR2 are SGHKS and YYEKEE (reference sequence).

In this sample, this clonotype turned up many times. This chain connects TRBV10-3 to TRBJ2-5; 8 nucleotides align to TRBD2. Per germline, CDR1 ENHRY and CDR2 SYGVKD. The J segment lost 3 bases and the V segment lost 2 bases, leaving 5 bases of the junction unmatched. The CDR3 has 15 amino acids. The CDR3 sequence is CAISEASGGEETQYF. The CDR3 DNA sequence: TGTGCCATCAGTGAGGCCTCGGGAGGGGAAGAGACCCAGTACTTC.

With respect to this clonotype: The junction departs from germline at one end; a sequencing error may be responsible. This chain uses TRBV9 with TRBJ2-1; a weak D match, TRBD2 (7 bases). Germline-derived CDR1 and CDR2 are SGDLS and YYNGEE. CDR3 length: 14 residues. In nucleotides, the CDR3 is TGTGCCAGTAGCGTAGGCGGGGGCCTCGATGAGCAGTTCTTC. Translated, it gives CASSVGGGLDEQFF.

As regards this clonotype: The junction and the germline gene differ at one end; a read error may be behind it. This chain uses TRBV10-3 with TRBJ1-1; D perhaps matches TRBD1 (6 bases). The CDR3 is 14 residues long. In germline, CDR1 is ENHRY, CDR2 SYGVKD. The CDR3 reads CAISGTGLGTGAFF. The CDR3 region has the DNA TGTGCCATCAGCGGAACAGGGTTGGGGACTGGAGCTTTCTTT.

This clonotype was seen a handful of times. The V and J genes are TRBV7-2 and TRBJ1-6; D is uncertain. CDR3 length equals 14 residues. V shed 5 bases and J shed 11 bases, with 16 bases lying between them. The germline V gene has CDR1 SGHTA and CDR2 FQGNSA. This CDR3 is CASSPRTGSPPLHF. The CDR3 region has the DNA TGTGCCAGCAGCCCCAGGACCGGTAGTCCACCCCTCCACTTT. The full variable domain, with the rest looked up from reference TRBV7-2 and TRBJ1-6, is GAGVSQSPSNKVTEKGKDVELRCDPISGHTALYWYRQSLGQGLEFLIYFQGNSAPDKSGLPSDRFSAERTGGSVSTLTIQRTQQEDSAVYLCASSPRTGSPPLHFGNGTRLTVT.

The genes are TRBV4-3 and TRBJ2-7; 7 nucleotides align to TRBD1. The germline gives CDR1 LGHNA, CDR2 YSLEER. This CDR3 comprises 15 residues. Germline trimming cut 3 bases from V and 0 bases from J; bases unmatched to any gene: 5. Here the CDR3 DNA reads TGCGCCAGCAGCCAGGGAACAGGGGACTCCTACGAGCAGTACTTC. Translating gives CASSQGTGDSYEQYF.

The V gene is TRBV24-1, the J gene TRBJ2-5, with 10 bases identical to TRBD1. V dropped 3 bases and J dropped 5; count of bases not matched to a gene: 5. The CDR3 has 15 residues. Germline V gene sequence: CDR1 KGHDR, CDR2 SFDVKD. The CDR3 region is CATSDPGQGMETQYF. CDR3 bases: TGTGCCACCAGTGATCCGGGACAGGGGATGGAGACCCAGTACTTC.

This clonotype was found a few times. The chain carries TRBV20-1 and TRBJ2-3, with 15 bases matching TRBD2. J lost 3 bases, V lost 5 bases, and 3 bases had no gene match. Germline CDR1 is DFQATT and CDR2 is SNEGSKA (reference sequence). The CDR3 runs 15 residues. CDR3 nucleotide sequence: TGCAGTGCTGGACTAGCGGGAGGGCCTACAGATACGCAGTATTTT. It codes for CSAGLAGGPTDTQYF.

This clonotype was counted a few times. The V gene is TRBV10-3, the J gene TRBJ2-1; 11 positions agree with TRBD2. Looked up from germline, CDR1 is ENHRY and CDR2 is SYGVKD. J gave up 8 bases and V 6 bases, and 12 bases lay outside the gene matches. The length of the CDR3 is 16 residues. The CDR3 loop is CAIRNTGLAGVDEQFF. CDR3 bases: TGTGCCATCAGGAACACAGGACTAGCGGGTGTCGATGAGCAGTTCTTC.

This clonotype has only a few counts. The chain links TRBV20-1 to TRBJ2-7, with TRBD2 matching over 9 bases. CDR1 and CDR2 from the germline V gene are DFQATT and SNEGSKA (reference sequence). The CDR3 totals 14 residues. Trimming at V came to 3 bases and at J to 2 bases, leaving 5 bases not matched to a gene. CDR3 residues: CSASWLAGTYEQYF. CDR3 bases: TGCAGTGCTAGTTGGCTAGCGGGAACCTACGAGCAGTACTTC.

The CDR3 coding sequence is TGTGCCACCAGTGATTCCGGACAGGGTGGGCTTCGGGCTGAGCAGTTCTTC. It is translated as CATSDSGQGGLRAEQFF. The V gene is TRBV24-1, the J gene TRBJ2-1, with 8 bases matching TRBD1. Unmatched junction bases numbered 14, after V lost 2 bases and J lost 9 bases. This CDR3 is built from 17 residues. Looked up from germline, CDR1 is KGHDR and CDR2 is SFDVKD.

This CDR3 reads CASSLVAGGQTQYF. The CDR3 nucleotides are TGTGCCAGCAGCTTAGTAGCAGGCGGGCAGACCCAGTACTTC. This chain joins TRBV7-2 and TRBJ2-5, with a weak D call TRBD2 (5 bases). Trimming left V 1 base short and J 6 bases short, with 12 bases between. The CDR3 spans 14 residues. The V gene's germline CDR1 is SGHTA and CDR2 FQGNSA.

This clonotype was observed a handful of times. This sequence joins TRBV29-1 and TRBJ1-4, with D tentatively TRBD1 (5 bases). This CDR3 comprises 16 residues. V gave up 4 bases and J gave up 0 bases, with 15 bases separating them. CDR1 is SQVTM, CDR2 ANQGSEA, per germline. The CDR3 is CSVVRRVDTTNEKLFF. CDR3 DNA: TGCAGCGTTGTTAGGAGGGTGGACACAACTAATGAAAAACTGTTTTTT. The whole variable domain, filled in from reference TRBV29-1 and TRBJ1-4, reads SAVISQKPSRDICQRGTSLTIQCQVDSQVTMMFWYRQQPGQSLTLIATANQGSEATYESGFVIDKFPISRPNLTFSTLTVSNMSPEDSSIYLCSVVRRVDTTNEKLFFGSGTQLSVL.

This clonotype was recorded a few times. The chain couples TRBV10-2 to TRBJ1-1, with D unclear. The V end lost 6 bases, the J end lost 1 base, and 6 bases lay between the germline ends. CDR1 WSHSY and CDR2 SAAADI come from the germline V gene. CDR3 length: 12 amino acids. CDR3 nucleotide sequence: TGCGCCAGCAGACGTCAGAACACTGAAGCTTTCTTT. Protein sequence: CASRRQNTEAFF.